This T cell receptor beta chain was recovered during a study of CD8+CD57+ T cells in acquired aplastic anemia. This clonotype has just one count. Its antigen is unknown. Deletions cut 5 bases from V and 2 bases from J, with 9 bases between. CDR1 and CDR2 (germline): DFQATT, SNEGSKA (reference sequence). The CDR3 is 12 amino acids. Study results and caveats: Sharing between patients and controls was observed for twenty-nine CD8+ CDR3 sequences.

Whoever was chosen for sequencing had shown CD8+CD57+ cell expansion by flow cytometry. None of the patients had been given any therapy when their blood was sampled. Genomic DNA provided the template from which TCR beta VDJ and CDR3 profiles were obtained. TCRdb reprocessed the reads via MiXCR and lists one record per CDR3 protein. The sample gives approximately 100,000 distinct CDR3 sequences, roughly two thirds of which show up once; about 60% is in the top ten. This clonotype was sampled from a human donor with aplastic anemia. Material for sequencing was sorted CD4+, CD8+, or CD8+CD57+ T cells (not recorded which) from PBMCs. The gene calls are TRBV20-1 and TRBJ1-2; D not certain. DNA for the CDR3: TGCAGTGCTGAGGAGGGAAACTATGGCTACACCTTC. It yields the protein CSAEEGNYGYTF.